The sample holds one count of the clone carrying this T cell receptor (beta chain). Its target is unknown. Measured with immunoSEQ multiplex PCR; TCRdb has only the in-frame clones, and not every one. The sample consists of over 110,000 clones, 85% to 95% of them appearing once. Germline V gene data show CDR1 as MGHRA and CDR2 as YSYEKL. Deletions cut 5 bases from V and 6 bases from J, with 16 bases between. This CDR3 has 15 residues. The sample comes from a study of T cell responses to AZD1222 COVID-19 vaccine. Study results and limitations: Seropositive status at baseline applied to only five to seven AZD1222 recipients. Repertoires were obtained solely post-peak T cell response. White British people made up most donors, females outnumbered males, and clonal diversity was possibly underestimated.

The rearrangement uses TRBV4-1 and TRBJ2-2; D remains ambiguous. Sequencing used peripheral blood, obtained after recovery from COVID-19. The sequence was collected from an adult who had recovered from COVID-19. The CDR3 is CASSGWAKAPGELFF. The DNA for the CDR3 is TGCGCCAGCAGCGGGTGGGCGAAGGCCCCCGGGGAGCTGTTTTTT.